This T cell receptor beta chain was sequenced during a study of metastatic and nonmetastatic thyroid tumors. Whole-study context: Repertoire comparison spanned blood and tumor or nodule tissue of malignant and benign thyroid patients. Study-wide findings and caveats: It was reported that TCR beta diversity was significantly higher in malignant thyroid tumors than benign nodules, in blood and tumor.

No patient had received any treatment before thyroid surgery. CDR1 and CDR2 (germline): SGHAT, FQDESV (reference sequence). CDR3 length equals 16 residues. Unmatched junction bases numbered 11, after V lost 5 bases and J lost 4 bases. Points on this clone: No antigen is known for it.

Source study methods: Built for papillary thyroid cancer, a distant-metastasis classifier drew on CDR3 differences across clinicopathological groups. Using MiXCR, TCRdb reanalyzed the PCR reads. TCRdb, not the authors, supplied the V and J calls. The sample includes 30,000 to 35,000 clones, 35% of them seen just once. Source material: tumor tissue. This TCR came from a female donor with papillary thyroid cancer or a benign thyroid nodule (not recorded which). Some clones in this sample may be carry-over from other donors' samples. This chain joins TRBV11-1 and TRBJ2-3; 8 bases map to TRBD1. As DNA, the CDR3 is TGTGCCAGCAGCGTAGGACAGGGATTTTCCTCAGATACGCAGTATTTT. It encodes CASSVGQGFSSDTQYF.